This T cell receptor (beta chain) stems from a study of cytomegalovirus exposure and HLA in healthy donors. CDR1 is SGHRS, CDR2 YFSETQ, per germline. This CDR3 contains 14 residues. V was pared by 0 bases and J by 7 bases, with 2 bases of the junction left unmatched. The study ran its PCR with 60 Vbeta and 13 Jbeta primers. This table comes from immunoSEQ multiplex PCR, and its TCRdb copy is limited to in-frame clones, with some not included. The sample yields approximately 160,000 clones, about three quarters seen once. The sequence derives from a man younger than 30 in good health and CMV-seropositive. This chain connects TRBV5-1 to TRBJ2-1; TRBD2 matches at 9 bases. The sample taken for sequencing was PBMCs. This CDR3 is CASSLVLAGNEQFF. Here the CDR3 DNA reads TGCGCCAGCAGCTTGGTTCTAGCGGGAAATGAGCAGTTCTTC.